Below, 27 T cell receptor beta chains from the same sample are listed, as sequenced in a study of control samples from healthy donors and cancer patients. The assay was immunoSEQ multiplex PCR, and TCRdb's table has in-frame clones only and misses some. The table shows 130,000 or so clones, with around 92% occurring only once. The sequencing sample was made of PBMCs. The receptors originated from a man between 50 and 59 years old with head and neck cancer.

This rearrangement joins TRBV14 to TRBJ2-3; D is undetermined. The germline gives CDR1 SGHDN, CDR2 FVKESK. The CDR3 consists of 15 residues. V was cut by 2 bases and J by 5 bases, with 14 bases left in between. The DNA for the CDR3 is TGTGCCAGCAGCCAATGGGTCGCTAAGGGAGATACGCAGTATTTT. As protein: CASSQWVAKGDTQYF. The entire variable domain, with the rest obtained from reference TRBV14 and TRBJ2-3, is as follows: EAGVTQFPSHSVIEKGQTVTLRCDPISGHDNLYWYRRVMGKEIKFLLHFVKESKQDESGMPNNRFLAERTGGTYSTLKVQPAELEDSGVYFCASSQWVAKGDTQYFGPGTRLTVL.

The chain has TRBV2 and TRBJ1-1, with D unresolved. The CDR3 is made up of 15 amino acids. Trimming stripped 2 bases from V and 1 base from J, with 11 bases between. Germline-derived CDR1 and CDR2 are SNHLY and FYNNEI. The CDR3 DNA follows: TGTGCCAGCAGTGAAACCTCTGCAGGGAACACTGAAGCTTTCTTT. It yields the protein CASSETSAGNTEAFF.

The V call is TRBV6-6, the J call TRBJ2-7; TRBD1 matches 8 bases. The CDR3 consists of 14 residues. The germline CDR1 and CDR2 sequences are MNHNY and SVGAGI (reference sequence). The junction had 12 bases not matched to a gene; V was cut back by 6 bases and J by 8 bases. CDR3 in amino acids: CASRETGDRSKQYF. CDR3 DNA sequence: TGTGCCAGCAGGGAGACAGGGGATAGGAGTAAGCAGTACTTC.

V gene TRBV21-1 combines with J gene TRBJ2-5; the table's D call TRBD2 went unverified against the DNA. TRBV21-1 is classified as a pseudogene. This CDR3 is built from 14 residues. The CDR3 region has the DNA TGTGCCAGCAGCAAAGAAGGGGGGGTGGAGACCCAGTACTTC. Amino acids: CASSKEGGVETQYF.

This clone has a handful of counts. The rearrangement joins TRBV9 to TRBJ2-5; D gene uncertain. The germline gives CDR1 SGDLS, CDR2 YYNGEE. The CDR3 length is 13 residues. With 3 bases removed from V and 3 bases from J, the gap between germline ends came to 9 bases. The DNA for the CDR3 is TGTGCCAGCAGCGCTGACCCCGAAGAGACCCAGTACTTC. This gives the protein CASSADPEETQYF.

The chain combines TRBV6-5 with TRBJ1-2; D is ambiguous. The V end lost 2 bases, the J end lost 2 bases, and 15 bases lay between the germline ends. The length of the CDR3 is 16 residues. Germline V gene sequence: CDR1 MNHEY, CDR2 SVGAGI. Here the CDR3 DNA reads TGTGCCAGCAGTTACGGGGTTACGGGAACCAACTATGGCTACACCTTC. It encodes CASSYGVTGTNYGYTF.

V usage is TRBV20-1 and J usage is TRBJ2-1; a weak D match, TRBD2 (6 bases). Per the germline V gene, CDR1 is DFQATT and CDR2 is SNEGSKA (reference sequence). The V end was cut by 4 bases, the J end by 9 bases, with 7 bases between. This CDR3 comprises 10 residues. The CDR3 DNA is TGCAGTGCTACGGAGGGTGAGCAGTTCTTC. Protein: CSATEGEQFF.

V is TRBV5-6 and J is TRBJ1-2, with D hard to call. The CDR3 consists of 14 residues. V lost 0 bases and J lost 7, with 13 bases in between. CDR1 and CDR2 from the germline V gene are SGHDT and YYEEEE. The CDR3: CASSLVGGSGGYTF. The CDR3 region has the DNA TGTGCCAGCAGCTTGGTTGGCGGGTCGGGTGGCTACACCTTC.

CDR3 DNA: TGCAGCGTTGGAGGGGGCGGTAATTCACCCCTCCACTTT. Encoded protein: CSVGGGGNSPLHF. V and J are TRBV29-1 and TRBJ1-6, with TRBD1 identical over 7 bases. Trimming cost V 4 bases and J 6 bases; bases outside gene matches: 3. This CDR3 contains 13 residues. The germline gives CDR1 SQVTM, CDR2 ANQGSEA.

CDR3 in amino acids: CASSQGRNTEAFF. The CDR3 coding sequence is TGTGCCAGCTCACAGGGGCGGAACACTGAAGCTTTCTTT. This sequence joins TRBV18 and TRBJ1-1; possibly TRBD1 for D (5 bases). Germline loops: CDR1 KGHSH, CDR2 LQKENI. Between the trimmed V and J ends, which lost 4 bases and 1 base, there was a span of 7 bases. The CDR3 is 13 amino acids. Full variable domain (rest looked up from reference TRBV18 and TRBJ1-1): NAGVMQNPRHLVRRRGQEARLRCSPMKGHSHVYWYRQLPEEGLKFMVYLQKENIIDESGMPKERFSAEFPKEGPSILRIQQVVRGDSAAYFCASSQGRNTEAFFGQGTRLTVV.

Comment on this clone: The identical CDR3 is also encoded by other nucleotide sequences in the sample. J is TRBJ1-2 and V is TRBV6-2 or TRBV6-3; D gene unclear. The CDR3 is made up of 12 amino acids. Trimming shortened V by 0 bases and J by 1 base, and 0 bases separated the two germline ends. CDR1 MNHEY and CDR2 SVGEGT come from the germline V gene. CDR3 residues: CASSYSNYGYTF. Written as DNA, the CDR3 is TGTGCCAGCAGTTACTCTAACTATGGCTACACCTTC.

The V and J genes are TRBV14 and TRBJ1-2; D possibly corresponds to TRBD1 (6 bases). CDR1 and CDR2 (germline): SGHDN, FVKESK. V lost 1 base and J 5 bases, leaving 11 bases between the germline ends. The CDR3 has 14 residues. The CDR3: CASSQVMTGYGYTF. The CDR3 DNA follows: TGTGCCAGCAGCCAAGTTATGACAGGTTATGGCTACACCTTC.

In its sample, this clone was seen once. The J gene is TRBJ2-7, the V gene TRBV27; D is unresolved. Germline CDR1 reads MNHEY; CDR2 reads SMNVEV (reference sequence). V lost 6 bases to trimming and J lost 3 bases, with 9 bases between them. The CDR3 contains 12 residues. The DNA of the CDR3 is TGTGCCAGCAGCAGTAACCTCTACGAGCAGTACTTC. As protein: CASSSNLYEQYF.

The chain joins TRBV14 to TRBJ2-1; D not resolved. This CDR3 region has 16 residues. The V end was cut by 0 bases, the J end by 5 bases, with 14 bases between. The germline V gene has CDR1 SGHDN and CDR2 FVKESK. This chain's CDR3 is CASSQDFGYGNNEQFF. Written as DNA, the CDR3 is TGTGCCAGCAGCCAAGATTTTGGCTATGGAAACAATGAGCAGTTCTTC.

The chain couples TRBV5-6 to TRBJ1-1, with TRBD1 as a possible D gene (6 bases). V lost 2 bases and J lost 0, with 11 bases in between. The CDR3 is 15 residues long. CDR1 is SGHDT, CDR2 YYEEEE, per germline. CDR3 loop: CASSFTGKMNTEAFF. CDR3 DNA: TGTGCCAGCAGCTTTACAGGGAAGATGAACACTGAAGCTTTCTTT.

The chain is built from TRBV2 and TRBJ1-6; the D gene is possibly TRBD1 (5 bases). The CDR3 is 15 amino acids. Germline lookup yields CDR1 SNHLY and CDR2 FYNNEI. Trimming cost V 2 bases and J 7 bases, with 12 bases left between them. The CDR3 loop reads CASSERGQGNSPLHF. In DNA, the CDR3 is TGTGCCAGCAGTGAACGAGGGCAGGGCAATTCACCCCTCCACTTT.

This chain joins TRBV28 and TRBJ1-1; maybe TRBD1 (6 bases). The germline gives CDR1 MDHEN, CDR2 SYDVKM. V gave up 4 bases and J gave up 5 bases, with 8 bases separating them. The CDR3 runs to 12 residues. Here the CDR3 reads CASSYRDTEAFF. CDR3 bases: TGTGCCAGCAGTTACAGGGATACTGAAGCTTTCTTT. Variable domain in full (rest from reference TRBV28 and TRBJ1-1): DVKVTQSSRYLVKRTGEKVFLECVQDMDHENMFWYRQDPGLGLRLIYFSYDVKMKEKGDIPEGYSVSREKKERFSLILESASTNQTSMYLCASSYRDTEAFFGQGTRLTVV.

The gene calls are TRBV3-1 (or the pseudogene TRBV3-2) and TRBJ2-7, with 8 bases matching TRBD1. The CDR3 has 16 residues. The germline V gene has CDR1 LGHDT and CDR2 YNNKEL (reference sequence). V was clipped by 1 base and J by 0 bases; unmatched bases: 5. The CDR3 region has the DNA TGTGCCAGCAGCCAAGGGTCCAGGGGGCTCTCCTACGAGCAGTACTTC. Translation: CASSQGSRGLSYEQYF.

The chain uses TRBV11-2 and TRBJ2-7; D perhaps matches TRBD1 (6 bases). This CDR3 is 12 amino acids long. Trimming removed 7 bases from V and 4 bases from J, with 11 bases in between. CDR1 and CDR2 (germline): SGHAT, FQNNGV. For the CDR3, the DNA is TGTGCCAGCACCGTAGACAGGTACGAGCAGTACTTC. It encodes CASTVDRYEQYF.

The CDR3 sequence: CASSPGQGSDGYTF. The DNA of the CDR3 is TGTGCCAGCAGTCCGGGACAGGGCAGCGATGGCTACACCTTC. The chain couples TRBV27 to TRBJ1-2; 9 bases align to TRBD1. Germline CDR1 MNHEY, CDR2 SMNVEV (reference sequence). The CDR3 is 14 amino acids. Unmatched junction bases numbered 7, after V lost 5 bases and J lost 6 bases.

This chain uses TRBV7-2 with TRBJ2-7; 8 bases fit TRBD1. Trimming at V came to 3 bases and at J to 4 bases, leaving 8 bases not matched to a gene. The CDR3 runs to 15 residues. Per germline, CDR1 SGHTA and CDR2 FQGNSA. This CDR3 is CASSLFTGGVYEQYF. The CDR3 nucleotides are TGTGCCAGCAGCTTGTTCACAGGGGGTGTATACGAGCAGTACTTC. The full variable domain, its missing parts supplied by reference TRBV7-2 and TRBJ2-7, is GAGVSQSPSNKVTEKGKDVELRCDPISGHTALYWYRQSLGQGLEFLIYFQGNSAPDKSGLPSDRFSAERTGGSVSTLTIQRTQQEDSAVYLCASSLFTGGVYEQYFGPGTRLTVT.

The chain is built from TRBV5-1 and TRBJ1-2, with 9 bases fitting TRBD1. Germline V gives CDR1 SGHRS, CDR2 YFSETQ. CDR3 length: 15 residues. The ends lost 0 bases at V and 8 bases at J; junction bases unmatched: 8. This CDR3 is CASSLGGTGMEGYTF. Here the CDR3 DNA reads TGCGCCAGCAGCTTGGGAGGGACAGGGATGGAGGGCTACACCTTC.

The chain joins TRBV9 to TRBJ1-1, with 7 positions matching TRBD1. CDR1 and CDR2 (germline): SGDLS, YYNGEE. The trim removed 4 bases at V and 11 bases at J, leaving 11 bases unmatched. The CDR3 covers 13 residues. This chain's CDR3 is CASSSGTEVGAFF. DNA for the CDR3: TGTGCCAGCAGCTCCGGGACAGAAGTGGGCGCTTTCTTT.

The chain employs TRBV9 and TRBJ1-1; TRBD1 matches at 8 bases. The V gene's germline CDR1 is SGDLS and CDR2 YYNGEE. Trimming cost V 0 bases and J 10 bases; bases outside gene matches: 5. CDR3 size: 13 residues. CDR3 coding DNA: TGTGCCAGCAGCGTAGGCTTCGACAGGGGAGCTTTCTTT. It yields the protein CASSVGFDRGAFF.

The CDR3 protein is CASSLVGGSGNTIYF. DNA for the CDR3: TGTGCCAGCAGCTTGGTCGGGGGCTCTGGAAACACCATATATTTT. The genes are TRBV5-4 and TRBJ1-3; D perhaps matches TRBD1 (5 bases). The CDR3 is 15 amino acids. The V gene lost 0 bases and the J gene lost 0 bases, with 7 bases spanning the gap. Germline lookup yields CDR1 SGHNT and CDR2 YYREEE (reference sequence).

This clone came up a few times. V usage is TRBV6-5 and J usage is TRBJ2-2; 8 bases are a match to TRBD1. CDR1 and CDR2 (germline): MNHEY, SVGAGI. Losses at the gene ends were 5 bases for V and 3 bases for J; bases not matched to a gene: 2. CDR3 length: 14 residues. The CDR3 spells CASSQTGDTGELFF. CDR3 sequence (DNA): TGTGCCAGCAGTCAGACAGGGGACACCGGGGAGCTGTTTTTT.

The rearrangement links TRBV9 to TRBJ1-2; D unclear. Germline values: CDR1 SGDLS, CDR2 YYNGEE. V lost 4 bases to trimming and J lost 8 bases, with 15 bases between them. This CDR3 has 13 amino acids. Here the CDR3 reads CASSQSQEEGYTF. CDR3 in DNA: TGTGCCAGCAGCCAAAGCCAGGAGGAGGGCTACACCTTC.